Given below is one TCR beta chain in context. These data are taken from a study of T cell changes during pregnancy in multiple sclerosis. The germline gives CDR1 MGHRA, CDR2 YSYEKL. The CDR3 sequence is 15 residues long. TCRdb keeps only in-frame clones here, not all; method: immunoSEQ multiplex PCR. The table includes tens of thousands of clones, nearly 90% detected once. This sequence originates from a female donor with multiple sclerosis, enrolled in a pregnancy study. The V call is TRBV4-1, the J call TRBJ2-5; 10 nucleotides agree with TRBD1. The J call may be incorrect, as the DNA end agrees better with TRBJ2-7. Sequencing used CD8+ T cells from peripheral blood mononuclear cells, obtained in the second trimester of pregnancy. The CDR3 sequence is CASSQSGTGAYEQYF. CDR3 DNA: TGCGCCAGCAGCCAGTCCGGGACAGGGGCCTACGAGCAGTACTTC.